A single sample is the source of the 27 T cell receptor beta chains below, sequenced in a study of T-cell reconstitution after alpha-beta-depleted transplantation in children. A library of TCRbeta sequences, prepared with unique molecular identifiers, was generated. TCRdb re-called the PCR reads with MiXCR, one entry per CDR3 protein. The table includes about 400,000 distinct CDR3 sequences, around 21% detected once. Source: PBMCs from the stem cell graft donor, taken from the stem cell graft. The receptors were gathered from a human donor who donated a stem cell graft to a child with acute myeloid leukemia.

J is TRBJ2-7 and V is TRBV12-3 or TRBV12-4; 8 bases line up with TRBD1. The CDR3 is made up of 15 amino acids. Germline trimming cut 5 bases from V and 0 bases from J; bases unmatched to any gene: 6. CDR3 bases: TGTGCCAGCAGTAAAAAGACAGGGGTCTCCTACGAGCAGTACTTC. It is translated as CASSKKTGVSYEQYF.

This clonotype was picked up one time. V usage is TRBV20-1 and J usage is TRBJ2-3; 10 positions match TRBD2. The germline gives CDR1 DFQATT, CDR2 SNEGSKA (reference sequence). The CDR3 is 15 residues long. The CDR3 bases are TGCTGCTTCCCCACACTAGCGGGAAGGACAGATACGCAGTATTTT. Its protein is CCFPTLAGRTDTQYF.

This clonotype occurred many times. The J gene is TRBJ2-1, the V gene TRBV5-1, with 7 bases fitting TRBD1. This CDR3 has 13 residues. J lost 14 bases, V lost 0 bases, and 8 bases had no gene match. The germline gives CDR1 SGHRS, CDR2 YFSETQ. CDR3 protein: CASSLATTGWEFF. CDR3 DNA: TGCGCCAGCAGCTTGGCCACGACAGGGTGGGAGTTCTTC.

This clonotype was seen more than once but under ten times. This chain uses TRBV28 with TRBJ2-7, with no clear D. The CDR3 has 12 amino acids. With 3 bases removed from V and 6 bases from J, the gap between germline ends came to 9 bases. Germline-derived CDR1 and CDR2 are MDHEN and SYDVKM. The CDR3 DNA reads as TGTGCCAGCAGTTTCTCCTCGTTCGAGCAGTACTTC. Its protein product is CASSFSSFEQYF. Complete variable domain (other parts from reference TRBV28 and TRBJ2-7): DVKVTQSSRYLVKRTGEKVFLECVQDMDHENMFWYRQDPGLGLRLIYFSYDVKMKEKGDIPEGYSVSREKKERFSLILESASTNQTSMYLCASSFSSFEQYFGPGTRLTVT.

This clonotype has more than one count but fewer than ten. The chain links TRBV4-2 to TRBJ1-4; 7 nucleotides line up with TRBD1. The germline gives CDR1 LGHNA, CDR2 YNFKEQ. The V and J ends lost 0 bases and 7 bases, in that order; junction bases with no gene match: 5. CDR3 size: 15 residues. The CDR3 reads CASSQDRGSSEKLFF. The CDR3 DNA is TGTGCCAGCAGCCAAGACAGGGGGTCAAGTGAAAAACTGTTTTTT.

This clonotype was detected ten times or more. This chain connects TRBV20-1 to TRBJ1-1; D remains ambiguous. The length of the CDR3 is 14 residues. Trimming stripped 0 bases from V and 0 bases from J, with 8 bases between. Germline V gives CDR1 DFQATT, CDR2 SNEGSKA (reference sequence). The CDR3, as DNA: TGCAGTGCTAGAGAAAGTCAAATGAACACTGAAGCTTTCTTT. Protein product: CSARESQMNTEAFF.

This chain connects TRBV9 to TRBJ1-1; D is possibly TRBD1 (6 bases). Germline CDR1 SGDLS, CDR2 YYNGEE. Trimming took 2 bases from V and 12 from J, leaving 23 bases between them. CDR3 length: 15 amino acids. The CDR3 loop is CASSVDGKTGYGTFF. CDR3 in DNA: TGTGCCAGCAGCGTGGATGGTAAGACAGGATATGGTACTTTCTTT.

This clonotype turned up a few times. The V gene is TRBV5-1, the J gene TRBJ2-7; 13 bases fit TRBD2. This CDR3 region has 17 residues. Germline CDR1 SGHRS, CDR2 YFSETQ. With 0 bases clipped from V and 2 bases from J, the junction kept 5 bases outside the gene matches. CDR3 sequence reads: CASSLAGTSGKTYEQYF. For the CDR3, the DNA is TGCGCCAGCAGCTTGGCGGGGACTAGCGGGAAAACCTACGAGCAGTACTTC.

The chain employs TRBV5-1 and TRBJ1-1, with 7 bases lining up with TRBD1. Germline assignment: CDR1 SGHRS and CDR2 YFSETQ. The CDR3 covers 13 residues. Trimming took 4 bases from V and 5 from J; bases not matched to a gene: 5. CDR3 DNA sequence: TGCGCCAGCAGCGAAACAGGGGAGACTGAAGCTTTCTTT. Its translation is CASSETGETEAFF.

This clonotype was counted ten times or more. The chain carries TRBV5-1 and TRBJ2-7; D perhaps matches TRBD1 (6 bases). The CDR3 runs 16 residues. V was trimmed by 4 bases and J by 0 bases, leaving 17 bases between them. Looked up from germline, CDR1 is SGHRS and CDR2 is YFSETQ. The CDR3 bases are TGCGCCAGCAGCCTCCACCTCGGACAGCGCTCCTACGAGCAGTACTTC. The encoded protein is CASSLHLGQRSYEQYF. Looking up the rest from reference TRBV5-1 and TRBJ2-7 gives the full variable domain: KAGVTQTPRYLIKTRGQQVTLSCSPISGHRSVSWYQQTPGQGLQFLFEYFSETQRNKGNFPGRFSGRQFSNSRSEMNVSTLELGDSALYLCASSLHLGQRSYEQYFGPGTRLTVT.

This clonotype was seen repeatedly, ten times or more. CDR3 loop: CAISPNPTNTEAFF. The CDR3 DNA follows: TGTGCCATCAGCCCTAACCCCACTAACACTGAAGCTTTCTTT. This rearrangement joins TRBV10-3 to TRBJ1-1, with D uncertain. V was clipped by 6 bases and J by 2 bases, with 13 bases between them. In germline, CDR1 is ENHRY, CDR2 SYGVKD. This CDR3 region has 14 residues.

This clonotype was recorded once. This chain connects TRBV12-3 or TRBV12-4 to TRBJ2-2; D is perhaps TRBD2 (6 bases). With 7 bases removed from V and 6 bases from J, the gap between germline ends came to 12 bases. This CDR3 contains 13 residues. The CDR3 sequence: CASTLTSAGELFF. Written as DNA, the CDR3 is TGTGCCAGCACCTTGACTAGTGCCGGGGAGCTGTTTTTT.

This clonotype was detected only a few times. V gene TRBV9 combines with J gene TRBJ2-3; 7 bases agree with TRBD2. The CDR3 consists of 16 residues. The junction had 8 bases not matched to a gene; V was cut back by 4 bases and J by 0 bases. Germline V CDR1 and CDR2: SGDLS, YYNGEE. CDR3 protein: CASSPGREASTDTQYF. The CDR3 nucleotides are TGTGCCAGCAGCCCAGGGAGGGAGGCGAGCACAGATACGCAGTATTTT.

This clonotype has more than one count but fewer than ten. This sequence joins TRBV6-1 and TRBJ2-1; 15 bases agree with TRBD2. Germline V lookup: CDR1 MNHNS, CDR2 SASEGT. V was pared by 5 bases and J by 9 bases, with 8 bases of the junction left unmatched. The CDR3 extends over 16 amino acids. CDR3 residues: CASSPRGLAGGGEQFF. The DNA for the CDR3 is TGTGCCAGCAGTCCCCGCGGACTAGCGGGAGGGGGTGAGCAGTTCTTC.

This rearrangement joins TRBV4-1 to TRBJ2-5; the D is unclear. The CDR3 consists of 16 residues. The V end was cut by 4 bases, the J end by 0 bases, with 15 bases between. Per germline, CDR1 MGHRA and CDR2 YSYEKL. CDR3 sequence (DNA): TGCGCCAGCAGCCCTGAACAAGGGATGAACCAAGAGACCCAGTACTTC. This translates into CASSPEQGMNQETQYF.

CDR3 coding DNA: TGCGCCAGCAGCCATGACAGGGTAAAACTGTTTTTT. Residues: CASSHDRVKLFF. The rearrangement joins TRBV4-1 to TRBJ1-4, with 7 bases matching TRBD1. J was trimmed by 10 bases and V by 3 bases; bases with no gene match: 2. The CDR3 contains 12 residues. The germline V gene has CDR1 MGHRA and CDR2 YSYEKL.

This clonotype was detected a few times. The rearrangement uses TRBV12-3 or TRBV12-4 and TRBJ2-1; perhaps TRBD2 as D (5 bases). Trimming shortened V by 0 bases and J by 9 bases, and 9 bases separated the two germline ends. The CDR3 has 13 residues. The CDR3 nucleotides read TGTGCCAGCAGTTTAGCTAGCGAGAGTGAGCAGTTCTTC. This encodes CASSLASESEQFF.

This clonotype came up a few times. The chain couples TRBV6-4 to TRBJ2-5; 9 bases are shared with TRBD1. CDR1 and CDR2 (germline): MRHNA, SNTAGT. This CDR3 comprises 15 residues. V lost 8 bases, J lost 2 bases, and 9 bases stayed unmatched. The CDR3 region has the DNA TGTGCCAGCCGATCTGTGGGGACAGGGCAAGAGACCCAGTACTTC. It translates to CASRSVGTGQETQYF.

For this clonotype: At one end, the junction sequence differs from germline, possibly due to a read error. The chain uses TRBV3-1 and TRBJ2-1; TRBD2 matches 10 bases. Germline CDR1 and CDR2: LGHDT and YNNKEL (reference sequence). This CDR3 has 17 residues. The CDR3 DNA reads TGTGCCAGCACCCAAGAGACCCTAGCGGGAGTGGGCGATGAGCAGTTCTTC. Protein product: CASTQETLAGVGDEQFF.

DNA for the CDR3: TGCGCCAGCAGCCAAGGGGTGAGACAGGGGGTCACTGAAGCTTTCTTT. It yields the protein CASSQGVRQGVTEAFF. The rearrangement joins TRBV4-3 to TRBJ1-1; TRBD1 matches 9 bases. CDR1 LGHNA and CDR2 YSLEER come from the germline V gene. The CDR3 is 16 residues long. The ends lost 1 base at V and 4 bases at J; junction bases unmatched: 7.

The V call is TRBV7-9, the J call TRBJ2-5, with TRBD2 matching 7 bases. CDR3 size: 15 residues. Losses at the gene ends were 4 bases for V and 5 bases for J; bases not matched to a gene: 10. Per germline, CDR1 SEHNR and CDR2 FQNEAQ (reference sequence). The DNA of the CDR3 is TGTGCCAGCAGCTACGGACTAGTCTGGCAGGAGACCCAGTACTTC. This gives the protein CASSYGLVWQETQYF.

This clonotype was observed a handful of times. V and J are TRBV20-1 and TRBJ1-5; the match to TRBD1 covers 7 bases. The CDR3 contains 14 residues. After removal of 3 bases from V and 3 bases from J, the junction contained 5 bases not matched to a gene. Germline lookup yields CDR1 DFQATT and CDR2 SNEGSKA (reference sequence). DNA of the CDR3: TGCAGTGCTAGTGAGGACAGGATCAATCAGCCCCAGCATTTT. It specifies CSASEDRINQPQHF.

In its sample, this clonotype was seen a few times. This chain connects TRBV10-2 to TRBJ2-5; D is undetermined. V lost 2 bases and J 5 bases, leaving 12 bases between the germline ends. Germline lookup yields CDR1 WSHSY and CDR2 SAAADI. This CDR3 is 14 amino acids long. CDR3 loop: CASSEGRRIETQYF. In DNA form, the CDR3 reads TGCGCCAGCAGTGAGGGTAGGAGAATTGAGACCCAGTACTTC.

This clonotype has just a few counts. CDR3 protein: CASSPPLQNSYNEQFF. The CDR3, as DNA: TGTGCCAGCAGCCCTCCGCTGCAAAACTCCTACAATGAGCAGTTCTTC. The rearrangement uses TRBV5-6 and TRBJ2-1; D gene unclear. V lost 4 bases, J lost 0 bases, and 14 bases lay in between. The germline gives CDR1 SGHDT, CDR2 YYEEEE. The CDR3 totals 16 residues.

This clonotype was detected ten times or more. This rearrangement joins TRBV7-9 to TRBJ2-7, with 10 bases fitting TRBD2. The germline V gene encodes CDR1 SEHNR and CDR2 FQNEAQ (reference sequence). This CDR3 contains 14 residues. The V gene end was trimmed by 3 bases and the J gene end by 6 bases; junction bases not matched to a gene: 5. The CDR3 DNA reads TGTGCCAGCAGCTTCGGATCTAGCGGGAGCGAGCAGTACTTC. Translation: CASSFGSSGSEQYF.

The rearrangement uses TRBV2 and TRBJ1-2; TRBD1 might be the D (6 bases). Per the germline V gene, CDR1 is SNHLY and CDR2 is FYNNEI. V gave up 7 bases and J gave up 9 bases, with 18 bases separating them. This CDR3 has 13 residues. CDR3: CASNEAGALSYTF. In DNA form, the CDR3 reads TGTGCCAGCAATGAGGCAGGGGCGCTCAGCTACACCTTC.

The V call is TRBV12-3 or TRBV12-4, the J call TRBJ2-7; 12 positions match TRBD2. There are 15 residues in the CDR3. The J segment lost 0 bases and the V segment lost 7 bases, leaving 4 bases of the junction unmatched. The CDR3 sequence: CASTPGLAGSYEQYF. The CDR3 nucleotides read TGTGCCAGCACCCCGGGACTAGCGGGCTCCTACGAGCAGTACTTC.